The 26 T cell receptor beta chains listed next were all sequenced from one sample in a study of T cells after yellow fever vaccination. TCRdb re-called the 5' RACE reads through MiXCR, storing one row per CDR3 protein. Altogether more than 300,000 distinct CDR3 sequences are present, about 10% being singletons, with the ten largest covering 2.5% to 4%. The sequencing used CD4+ T cells sorted from PBMCs, collected 45 days after the yellow fever booster vaccination. Receptors originate from a young man who received the YFV17D yellow fever vaccine.

This clonotype was detected many times. V is TRBV7-8 and J is TRBJ2-5; D may be TRBD1 or TRBD2 (6 bases each). The germline V gene has CDR1 SGHVS and CDR2 FQNEAQ. The V gene lost 1 base and the J gene lost 5 bases, with 17 bases spanning the gap. The CDR3 spans 16 residues. The CDR3 DNA reads as TGTGCCAGCAGCTTAGTTCGGGGGCAGCAAGGGGAGACCCAGTACTTC. Residues: CASSLVRGQQGETQYF.

A few counts support this clonotype. The chain links TRBV3-1 to TRBJ2-6, with unresolved D. The CDR3 extends over 14 amino acids. Germline-derived CDR1 and CDR2 are LGHDT and YNNKEL (reference sequence). Deletions cut 2 bases from V and 1 base from J, with 3 bases between. CDR3 residues: CASSQLSGANVLTF. In DNA form, the CDR3 reads TGTGCCAGCAGCCAACTGTCTGGGGCCAACGTCCTGACTTTC.

The gene calls are TRBV6-2 or TRBV6-3 and TRBJ2-7, with 8 bases aligning to TRBD2. Per the germline V gene, CDR1 is MNHEY and CDR2 is SVGEGT. The CDR3 length is 13 residues. After removal of 4 bases from V and 3 bases from J, the junction contained 2 bases not matched to a gene. The DNA for the CDR3 is TGTGCCAGCAGTTGGACTAGCATCTACGAGCAGTACGTC. Translation: CASSWTSIYEQYV.

The table lists this clonotype with many counts. The rearrangement joins TRBV4-3 to TRBJ1-1, with TRBD1 matching over 8 bases. CDR1 LGHNA and CDR2 YSLEER come from the germline V gene. The CDR3 runs to 14 residues. V dropped 3 bases and J dropped 4; count of bases not matched to a gene: 4. CDR3 amino acids: CASSQRQGSTEAFF. CDR3 nucleotide sequence: TGCGCCAGCAGCCAGCGACAGGGGAGCACTGAAGCTTTCTTT.

This clonotype occurred a few times. This chain uses TRBV5-5 with TRBJ1-1; 7 positions agree with TRBD1. The V segment lost 3 bases and the J segment 1 base; nucleotides outside the gene matches: 9. CDR1 and CDR2 (germline): SGHKS, YYEKEE (reference sequence). The length of the CDR3 is 16 residues. This CDR3 reads CASSSRGGAGNTEAFF. The CDR3 region has the DNA TGTGCCAGCAGCTCTAGAGGGGGCGCGGGGAACACTGAAGCTTTCTTT.

This chain joins TRBV29-1 and TRBJ2-2; D may be TRBD1 (6 bases). The V end was cut by 5 bases, the J end by 4 bases, with 14 bases between. The CDR3 has 14 residues. Germline V gene sequence: CDR1 SQVTM, CDR2 ANQGSEA. CDR3 coding DNA: TGCAGCGTTCGGTCCCAGGGGAGCACCGGGGAGCTGTTTTTT. The encoded protein is CSVRSQGSTGELFF.

This clonotype was seen a handful of times. This chain uses TRBV5-1 with TRBJ2-3; unclear D gene. V was trimmed by 6 bases and J by 2 bases, leaving 10 bases between them. This CDR3 comprises 13 residues. Germline assignment: CDR1 SGHRS and CDR2 YFSETQ. CDR3 DNA sequence: TGCGCCAGCACAACAGAATACACAGATACGCAGTATTTT. It encodes CASTTEYTDTQYF.

This clonotype was seen many times. The V gene is TRBV4-1, the J gene TRBJ1-1; no clear D. Germline V lookup: CDR1 MGHRA, CDR2 YSYEKL. V shed 2 bases and J shed 2 bases, with 12 bases lying between them. The CDR3 covers 15 residues. The CDR3 loop reads CASSQSRHLNTEAFF. The DNA for the CDR3 is TGCGCCAGCAGCCAAAGCCGACACCTCAACACTGAAGCTTTCTTT.

This clonotype was found many times. The chain combines TRBV29-1 with TRBJ2-1; D is unresolved. Germline assignment: CDR1 SQVTM and CDR2 ANQGSEA. Trimming left V 2 bases short and J 7 bases short, with 3 bases between. This CDR3 spans 10 amino acids. CDR3 DNA: TGCAGCGTTGAATTAAATGAGCAGTTCTTC. It yields the protein CSVELNEQFF.

This clonotype was seen more than once but under ten times. The chain carries TRBV12-3 or TRBV12-4 and TRBJ2-5; TRBD2 is a possible D gene (5 bases). The CDR3 has 13 amino acids. Trimming removed 7 bases at V and 4 bases at J, with 13 bases between. The CDR3 sequence: CASNLGLGETQYF. The CDR3 coding sequence is TGTGCCAGCAACCTAGGACTGGGAGAGACCCAGTACTTC.

This clonotype was observed a handful of times. The V and J genes are TRBV4-1 and TRBJ2-5; unclear D gene. The CDR3 has 13 amino acids. In germline, CDR1 is MGHRA, CDR2 YSYEKL. V lost 2 bases, J lost 5 bases, and 9 bases lay in between. The chain's CDR3 is CASSQLFGETQYF. CDR3 in DNA: TGCGCCAGCAGCCAACTCTTCGGTGAGACCCAGTACTTC.

This sequence joins TRBV20-1 and TRBJ1-1, with 10 nucleotides matching TRBD1. CDR1 and CDR2 from the germline V gene are DFQATT and SNEGSKA (reference sequence). There are 12 residues in the CDR3. CDR3 bases: TGCAGGGGGGGGACAGGGGCAACTGAAGCTTTCTTT. As protein: CRGGTGATEAFF.

This clonotype was counted only a few times. In DNA, the CDR3 is TGTGCCAGCAGCTTCCAGCGGGGGTACGAGGATACGCAGTATTTT. This codes for CASSFQRGYEDTQYF. This chain links TRBV7-9 with TRBJ2-3, with 8 bases identical to TRBD2. With 3 bases clipped from V and 6 bases from J, the junction kept 8 bases outside the gene matches. Per germline, CDR1 SEHNR and CDR2 FQNEAQ (reference sequence). The CDR3 runs to 15 residues.

The J gene is TRBJ1-4, the V gene TRBV5-1; D call uncertain. V lost 2 bases, J lost 5 bases, and 10 bases lay in between. CDR3 length: 14 amino acids. The germline V gene encodes CDR1 SGHRS and CDR2 YFSETQ. This CDR3 reads CASSLIQRNEKLFF. DNA for the CDR3: TGCGCCAGCAGCTTAATTCAGAGGAATGAAAAACTGTTTTTT. Based on the CDR3 plus reference TRBV5-1 and TRBJ1-4, the full variable domain is KAGVTQTPRYLIKTRGQQVTLSCSPISGHRSVSWYQQTPGQGLQFLFEYFSETQRNKGNFPGRFSGRQFSNSRSEMNVSTLELGDSALYLCASSLIQRNEKLFFGSGTQLSVL.

This clonotype was counted a few times. The J gene is TRBJ2-5, the V gene TRBV4-2; no clear D gene. Germline loops: CDR1 LGHNA, CDR2 YNFKEQ. The V gene lost 2 bases and the J gene lost 5 bases, with 9 bases spanning the gap. The CDR3 is 13 residues long. CDR3 protein: CASSQRAPETQYF. The CDR3 DNA reads as TGTGCCAGCAGCCAACGGGCTCCGGAGACCCAGTACTTC.

This chain links TRBV5-1 with TRBJ1-1; maybe TRBD1 (5 bases). Deletions cut 0 bases from V and 1 base from J, with 10 bases between. CDR1 is SGHRS and CDR2 is YFSETQ in the germline V gene. The CDR3 is 15 residues long. The CDR3 here is CASSLGGAPNTEAFF. The CDR3 bases are TGCGCCAGCAGCTTGGGAGGGGCACCGAACACTGAAGCTTTCTTT.

V and J are TRBV20-1 and TRBJ1-1; TRBD1 aligns across 8 bases. The germline gives CDR1 DFQATT, CDR2 SNEGSKA (reference sequence). The CDR3 totals 20 residues. Germline trimming cut 3 bases from V and 1 base from J; bases unmatched to any gene: 22. In DNA form, the CDR3 reads TGCAGTGCTAGTATGACTGCGGGACAGGCCCACTATAGAAAGAACACTGAAGCTTTCTTT. Its translation: CSASMTAGQAHYRKNTEAFF.

The chain links TRBV6-5 to TRBJ1-6, with D perhaps TRBD1 (5 bases). CDR3 length: 16 residues. Looked up from germline, CDR1 is MNHEY and CDR2 is SVGAGI. V lost 6 bases and J lost 14, with 26 bases in between. This CDR3 is CASRQTSGTAFRALHF. CDR3 nucleotide sequence: TGTGCCAGCAGGCAAACTTCCGGGACGGCATTCCGGGCCCTCCACTTT.

This clonotype appeared a few times. This chain connects TRBV4-1 to TRBJ2-3; D assignment may be TRBD1 or TRBD2 (6 bases each). Trimming stripped 8 bases from V and 5 bases from J, with 17 bases between. The germline gives CDR1 MGHRA, CDR2 YSYEKL. CDR3 length: 14 amino acids. CDR3 in DNA: TGCGCCAGCCGGTCGTGGGGGGCTGGAGATACGCAGTATTTT. Encoded protein: CASRSWGAGDTQYF.

This clonotype was counted a few times. The chain joins TRBV12-3 or TRBV12-4 to TRBJ1-2; D unclear. V lost 2 bases and J lost 3, with 10 bases in between. The CDR3 spans 14 residues. The CDR3 loop is CASSLHPQDYGYTF. The CDR3 coding sequence is TGTGCCAGCAGTTTACATCCGCAGGACTATGGCTACACCTTC.

This rearrangement joins TRBV5-1 to TRBJ2-5; D is perhaps TRBD2 (6 bases). The CDR3 loop spans 12 amino acids. V was trimmed by 4 bases and J by 3 bases, leaving 7 bases between them. The germline V gene has CDR1 SGHRS and CDR2 YFSETQ. The CDR3: CASSASEETQYF. CDR3 nucleotide sequence: TGCGCCAGCAGCGCTAGCGAAGAGACCCAGTACTTC.

This clonotype has only one observation. The gene calls are TRBV6-1 and TRBJ2-1; no clear D. CDR1 and CDR2 (germline): MNHNS, SASEGT. This CDR3 comprises 15 residues. The V and J ends lost 2 bases and 0 bases respectively, with 8 bases between them. For the CDR3, the DNA is TGTGCCAGCAGTGAAATAAGTCGCTCCTACAATGAGCAGTTCTTC. Its translation is CASSEISRSYNEQFF.

This clonotype was counted many times. V usage is TRBV18 and J usage is TRBJ2-5, with a possible D match to TRBD1 (5 bases). The CDR3 covers 15 residues. The V gene lost 5 bases and the J gene lost 2 bases, with 15 bases spanning the gap. Germline CDR1 is KGHSH and CDR2 is LQKENI. The CDR3 spells CASSRTAGWQETQYF. The CDR3 coding sequence is TGTGCCAGCTCAAGGACGGCAGGGTGGCAAGAGACCCAGTACTTC.

There are a few counts of this clonotype. The rearrangement uses TRBV6-2 or TRBV6-3 and TRBJ2-6; D might be TRBD2 (5 bases). Germline V lookup: CDR1 MNHEY, CDR2 SVGEGT. V shed 5 bases and J shed 0 bases, with 11 bases lying between them. The CDR3 is made up of 16 amino acids. The CDR3 reads CASSGPGSSGANVLTF. For the CDR3, the DNA is TGTGCCAGCAGTGGTCCGGGGAGCTCTGGGGCCAACGTCCTGACTTTC.

This clonotype was counted between two and nine times. In DNA form, the CDR3 reads TGTGCCAGCAACGCAGGGAGGGGCACCGGGGAGCTGTTTTTT. Protein: CASNAGRGTGELFF. This chain connects TRBV2 to TRBJ2-2; 7 bases line up with TRBD2. V was clipped by 7 bases and J by 4 bases; unmatched bases: 6. In germline, CDR1 is SNHLY, CDR2 FYNNEI. CDR3 length: 14 residues.

V gene TRBV9 combines with J gene TRBJ1-4; no reliable D call. From germline, CDR1 is SGDLS and CDR2 YYNGEE. This CDR3 is 13 amino acids long. Trimming pared 2 bases from V and 4 bases from J, leaving 6 bases between. The CDR3 DNA sequence: TGTGCCAGCAGCGTGCGGAATAATGAAAAACTGTTTTTT. This codes for CASSVRNNEKLFF. Full variable domain (remainder filled in from reference TRBV9 and TRBJ1-4): DSGVTQTPKHLITATGQRVTLRCSPRSGDLSVYWYQQSLDQGLQFLIQYYNGEERAKGNILERFSAQQFPDLHSELNLSSLELGDSALYFCASSVRNNEKLFFGSGTQLSVL.